The rows below give T cell receptor beta chains drawn from one sample of a study of cytomegalovirus exposure and HLA in healthy donors. Sequencing was performed with immunoSEQ multiplex PCR; in TCRdb, only in-frame clones are kept and a portion is missing. The sample includes some 150,000 clones, approximately 85% of them seen just once. The sequenced material came from PBMCs. The receptors were gathered from a woman aged 18-29 years in good health and CMV-seronegative. Both conserved end residues are part of each CDR3. D genes are given only for firm matches. Rows give clone size only sometimes, using once, few, many, or a class for an expanded clone.

>TRBD2|-|TRBV7-8|TRBJ2-7
CASSRPGGYEQYF
TGTGCCAGCAGCCGCCCCGGGGGGTACGAGCAGTACTTC
>TRBD2|-|TRBV7-2|TRBJ2-2
CASSAIGRGGSSGELFF
TGTGCCAGCAGCGCCATCGGGCGGGGCGGGAGTTCCGGGGAGCTGTTTTTT
>-|-|TRBV4-2|TRBJ1-3
CASSQGTPGNTIYF
TGTGCCAGCAGCCAAGGGACACCGGGAAACACCATATATTTT
>-|-|TRBV19|TRBJ1-2
CASSIDRGVYGYTF
TGTGCCAGTAGTATAGACCGGGGAGTCTATGGCTACACCTTC
>TRBD2|-|TRBV5-1|TRBJ2-1
CASSQETSSRLVEQFF
TGCGCCAGCAGCCAAGAGACTAGCTCTCGCCTTGTTGAGCAGTTCTTC
>-|-|TRBV30|TRBJ1-2
CAWSGQYNYGYTF
TGTGCCTGGAGTGGGCAGTATAACTATGGCTACACCTTC
>-|-|TRBV5-6|TRBJ2-2
CASSPVRGAHTGELFF
TGTGCCAGCAGCCCAGTTCGGGGGGCACACACCGGGGAGCTGTTTTTT
>TRBD2|-|TRBV28|TRBJ2-7
CASSPGGAKHEQYF
TGTGCCAGCAGCCCGGGGGGGGCGAAGCACGAGCAGTACTTC
>TRBD1|few|TRBV11-3|TRBJ1-4
CASSPGQSPEKLFF
TGTGCCAGCAGCCCGGGACAGTCCCCAGAAAAACTGTTTTTT
>-|once|TRBV7-9|TRBJ1-2
CASSPQGIGNYGYTF
TGTGCCAGCTCTCCTCAGGGGATAGGAAACTATGGCTACACCTTC
>-|-|TRBV19|TRBJ2-3
CASQVGGTQYF
TGTGCCAGTCAAGTCGGGGGTACGCAGTATTTT
>-|once|TRBV7-8|TRBJ2-4
CASSPVPRRAKNIQYF
TGTGCCAGCAGCCCAGTCCCTCGGAGGGCCAAAAACATTCAGTACTTC
>-|-|TRBV19|TRBJ2-6
CASTPGGTGANVLTF
TGTGCCAGTACCCCAGGGGGGACTGGGGCCAACGTCCTGACTTTC